This T cell receptor beta chain was recovered during a study of tumor and adjacent non-tumor tissue in lung cancer. CDR3 length: 13 amino acids. Germline V lookup: CDR1 SGHKS, CDR2 YYEKEE (reference sequence). Regarding this clonotype: An end of the junction does not agree with germline; a read error may underlie this.

The template was RNA from unsorted bulk tissue. More than 3 cm separated this lung sample from the edge of the tumor. The library came from three nested PCR rounds adapted from ARM-PCR protocols. TCRdb redid the calling of the multiplex PCR reads with MiXCR, one entry per CDR3 protein. This sample has 90,000 to 110,000 distinct CDR3 sequences, with 62% found just once. The sample consisted of distant non-tumor lung tissue. The TCR comes from a man aged 60 to 75 with non-small cell lung cancer. The rearrangement joins TRBV5-5 to TRBJ2-2, with D perhaps matching TRBD1 or TRBD2 (5 bases each). The CDR3 region is CTSSLGETGEPFF. The CDR3 region has the DNA TGTACCAGCAGCTTGGGGGAAACCGGGGAGCCGTTTTTT.